The entry below describes one T cell receptor (beta chain). Its target is unknown. These data originate in a study of CD8+ T cells in alopecia areata. Germline values: CDR1 MDHEN, CDR2 SYDVKM. Trimming shortened V by 1 base and J by 8 bases, and 11 bases separated the two germline ends. CDR3 length: 13 amino acids. Extraction of RNA preceded its reverse transcription into cDNA, which served as the sequencing template. The repertoire was sequenced with immunoSEQ multiplex PCR; TCRdb's copy has only in-frame clones and lacks some. The data hold some 120,000 clones, with about 50% observed a single time. Lesional scalp punch biopsies and peripheral blood were collected from alopecia areata patients. Sorting of PBMCs yielded the CD4+ and CD8+ T cells. Study-wide results and caveats: The study also sequences resident alphabeta T cells of normal skin in scalp samples. An increase in clonality over normal scalp was evident in lesional scalp, especially alopecia totalis/universalis.

Input material: NKG2D-low CD8+ T cells sorted from blood. The TCR comes from a human donor with alopecia areata. J is TRBJ1-2 and V is TRBV28; D is ambiguous. CDR3 coding DNA: TGTGCCAGCAGTTTATCGGGATCCCGGGGCTACACCTTC. Its translation is CASSLSGSRGYTF.